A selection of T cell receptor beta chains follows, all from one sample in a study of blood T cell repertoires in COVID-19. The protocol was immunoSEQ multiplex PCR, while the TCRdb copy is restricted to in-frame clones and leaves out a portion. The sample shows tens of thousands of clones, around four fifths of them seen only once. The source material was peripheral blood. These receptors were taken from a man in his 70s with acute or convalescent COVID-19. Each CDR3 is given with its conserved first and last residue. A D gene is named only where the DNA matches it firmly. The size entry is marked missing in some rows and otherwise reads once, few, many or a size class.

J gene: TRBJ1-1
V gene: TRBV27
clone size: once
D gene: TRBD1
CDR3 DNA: TGTGCCAGCAGTTTATTCGGGACAGCATACACTGAAGCTTTCTTT
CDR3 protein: CASSLFGTAYTEAFF

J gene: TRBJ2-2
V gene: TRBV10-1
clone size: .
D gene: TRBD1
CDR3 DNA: TGCGCCAGCAGTGAGTACGGGACAGGAGAGAGCGGGGAGCTGTTTTTT
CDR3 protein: CASSEYGTGESGELFF

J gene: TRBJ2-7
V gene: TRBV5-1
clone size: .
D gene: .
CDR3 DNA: TGCGCCAGCAGCCCCGTACCTAGCTCCTCCTACGAGCAGTACTTC
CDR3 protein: CASSPVPSSSYEQYF

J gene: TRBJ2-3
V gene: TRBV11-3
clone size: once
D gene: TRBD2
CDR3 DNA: TGTGCCAGCAGCTTAGATCTAGCGGGAGATACGCAGTATTTT
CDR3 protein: CASSLDLAGDTQYF

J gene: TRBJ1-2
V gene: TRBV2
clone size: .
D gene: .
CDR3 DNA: TGTGCCAGCAGGGACAGCAACTATGGCTACACCTTC
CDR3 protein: CASRDSNYGYTF

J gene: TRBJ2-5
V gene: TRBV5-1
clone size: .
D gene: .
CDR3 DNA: TGCGCCAGCAGCCTGGGACTCCAAGAGACCCAGTACTTC
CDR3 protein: CASSLGLQETQYF

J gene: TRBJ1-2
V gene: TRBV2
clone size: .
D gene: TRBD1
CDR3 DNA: TGTGCCAGCAGTGAAGGGGACAGGAGGTATGGCTACACCTTC
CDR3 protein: CASSEGDRRYGYTF

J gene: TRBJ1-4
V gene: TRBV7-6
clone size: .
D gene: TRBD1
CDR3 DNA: TGTGCCAGCAGCCCCACCGGGACAGATAATGAAAAACTGTTTTTT
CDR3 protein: CASSPTGTDNEKLFF

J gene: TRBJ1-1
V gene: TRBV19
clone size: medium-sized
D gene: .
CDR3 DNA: TGTGCCAGTAGTACCCATACAGGGAGGGACACTGAAGCTTTCTTT
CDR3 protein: CASSTHTGRDTEAFF

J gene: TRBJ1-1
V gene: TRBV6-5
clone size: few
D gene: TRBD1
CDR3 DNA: TGTGCCAGCAGGAGGGGGCTCAACACTGAAGCTTTCTTT
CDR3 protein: CASRRGLNTEAFF

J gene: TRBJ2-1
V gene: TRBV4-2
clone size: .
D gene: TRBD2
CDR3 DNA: TGTGCCAGCAGCCCTACTCTTGCGGGGGGCCATTACAATGAGCAGTTCTTC
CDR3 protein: CASSPTLAGGHYNEQFF

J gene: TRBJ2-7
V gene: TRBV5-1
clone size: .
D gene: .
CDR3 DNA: TGCGCCAGCAGCTTGGTTGACAGCCTCTCCTACGAGCAGTACTTC
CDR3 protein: CASSLVDSLSYEQYF

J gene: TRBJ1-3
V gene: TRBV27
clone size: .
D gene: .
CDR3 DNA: TGTGCCAGCAGTCCCTGGGGGGGGCTTGGAAACACCATATATTTT
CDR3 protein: CASSPWGGLGNTIYF

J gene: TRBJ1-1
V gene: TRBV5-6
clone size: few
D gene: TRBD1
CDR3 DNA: TGTGCCAGCAGCTTGGAACTAGACAGGGGGCGGGCTGAAGCTTTCTTT
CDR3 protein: CASSLELDRGRAEAFF

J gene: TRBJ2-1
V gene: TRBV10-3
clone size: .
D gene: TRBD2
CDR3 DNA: TGTGCCATCAGTGAGTCCGCAGCGGGGGGGAGTCTAAGGGAGCAGTTCTTC
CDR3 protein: CAISESAAGGSLREQFF

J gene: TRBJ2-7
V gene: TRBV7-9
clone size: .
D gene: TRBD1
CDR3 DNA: TGTGCCAGCAGCTCGGACAGGGGTATCTCCTACGAGCAGTACTTC
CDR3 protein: CASSSDRGISYEQYF

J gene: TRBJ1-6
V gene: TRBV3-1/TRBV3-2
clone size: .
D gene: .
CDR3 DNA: TGTGCCAGCAGCCCGACAGCGGGGGATTCACCCCTCCACTTT
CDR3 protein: CASSPTAGDSPLHF

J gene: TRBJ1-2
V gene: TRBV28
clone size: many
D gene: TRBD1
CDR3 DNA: TGTGCCAGCAGTTCCCGACAGGGGGGCTACTTC
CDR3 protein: CASSSRQGGYF

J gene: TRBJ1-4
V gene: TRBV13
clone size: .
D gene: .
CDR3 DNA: TGTGCCAGCAGCCCCACGTCAGGGGTGGGTAATGAAAAACTGTTTTTT
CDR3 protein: CASSPTSGVGNEKLFF

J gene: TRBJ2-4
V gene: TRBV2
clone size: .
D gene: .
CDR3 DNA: TGTGCCAGCAGTCTACAGGGGGGGACGGACATTCAGTACTTC
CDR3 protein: CASSLQGGTDIQYF

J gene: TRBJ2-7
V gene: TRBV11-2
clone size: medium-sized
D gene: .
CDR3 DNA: TGTGCCAGCAGCTTGCTAGCGCAAAGGGAGCAGTACTTC
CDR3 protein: CASSLLAQREQYF

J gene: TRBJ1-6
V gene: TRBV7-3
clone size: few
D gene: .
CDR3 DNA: TGTGCCAGCAGCCCTGGGAAGGGCGCAGGGGAACCTAGCTCCTATAATTCACCCCTCCACTTT
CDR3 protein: CASSPGKGAGEPSSYNSPLHF

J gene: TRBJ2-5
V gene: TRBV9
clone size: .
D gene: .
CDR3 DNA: TGTGCCAGCAGCGTAGCCGGAGAGGGGAGCGGGGAGACCCAGTACTTC
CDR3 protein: CASSVAGEGSGETQYF

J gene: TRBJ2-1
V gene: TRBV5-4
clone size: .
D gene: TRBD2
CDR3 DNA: TGTGCCAGCAGCTTGTCGCTAGCGGGGGTAGATTATGAGCAGTTCTTC
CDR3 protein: CASSLSLAGVDYEQFF

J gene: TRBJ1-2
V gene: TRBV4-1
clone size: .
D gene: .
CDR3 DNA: TGCGCCAGCAGCCAACAGGGGAACTATGGCTACACCTTC
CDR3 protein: CASSQQGNYGYTF

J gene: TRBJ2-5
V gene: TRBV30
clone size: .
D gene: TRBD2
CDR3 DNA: TGTGCCTGGAGTTCCCGGACTAGCGGGGGGCAAGAGACCCAGTACTTC
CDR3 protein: CAWSSRTSGGQETQYF

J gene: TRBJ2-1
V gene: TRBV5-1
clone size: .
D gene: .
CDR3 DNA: TGCGCCAGCGCTCCACAGGGAACCTACAATGAGCAGTTCTTC
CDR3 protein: CASAPQGTYNEQFF

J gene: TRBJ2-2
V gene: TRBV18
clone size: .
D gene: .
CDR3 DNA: TGTGCCAGCTCACCTCTGAGGACAGAGAACACCGGGGAGCTGTTTTTT
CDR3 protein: CASSPLRTENTGELFF